Below are 7 T cell receptor beta chains sequenced from a single sample in a study of metastatic and nonmetastatic thyroid tumors. Using MiXCR, TCRdb reanalyzed the PCR reads. Among more than 7,000 clones listed, approximately 22% were seen once. Thyroid surgery was performed in patients who had received no treatment beforehand. The sample comprised adjacent normal tissue. The receptors shown here come from a female donor with papillary thyroid cancer or a benign thyroid nodule (not recorded which). Some clones in this sample may be carry-over from other donors' samples.

There are many counts of this clone. One end of the junction is discordant with germline, which a read error may explain. The chain has TRBV7-2 and TRBJ2-4; D remains unclear. This CDR3 comprises 13 residues. Germline V gene data show CDR1 as SGHTA and CDR2 as FQGNSA. CDR3 sequence (DNA): TGTGCCGGCAGCCTGGGGTTTGGAAACATTCAGTACTTC. As protein: CAGSLGFGNIQYF.

The chain combines TRBV20-1 with TRBJ2-7, with 9 bases identical to TRBD1. The J segment lost 6 bases and the V segment lost 4 bases, leaving 4 bases of the junction unmatched. Per the germline V gene, CDR1 is DFQATT and CDR2 is SNEGSKA (reference sequence). The CDR3 sequence is 12 residues long. The CDR3 reads CSAKTGGLEQYF. CDR3 nucleotide sequence: TGCAGTGCTAAAACAGGGGGCCTCGAGCAGTACTTC.

This clone was picked up many times. The rearrangement links TRBV9 to TRBJ1-2, with D possibly matching TRBD1 (6 bases). Trimming cost V 0 bases and J 7 bases, with 16 bases left between them. The germline V gene has CDR1 SGDLS and CDR2 YYNGEE. The CDR3 sequence is 15 residues long. In DNA form, the CDR3 reads TGTGCCAGCAGCGTAGACAGGGATGGCGGGGGTGGCTACACCTTC. Amino acid sequence: CASSVDRDGGGGYTF.

This clone was found many times. A much larger clone lies a single base off, so this may be a read error. Other DNA sequences of this sample code for an identical CDR3. The chain employs TRBV28 and TRBJ2-2; TRBD2 is a possible D gene (6 bases). CDR1 and CDR2 (germline): MDHEN, SYDVKM. The CDR3 is 15 residues long. CDR3 in DNA: TGTGCCAGCAGCAACTCGGCCCAGAACACCGGGGGGCTGTTTTTT. This sequence encodes CASSNSAQNTGGLFF. The full variable domain, rest sourced from reference TRBV28 and TRBJ2-2, is DVKVTQSSRYLVKRTGEKVFLECVQDMDHENMFWYRQDPGLGLRLIYFSYDVKMKEKGDIPEGYSVSREKKERFSLILESASTNQTSMYLCASSNSAQNTGGLFFGEGSRLTVL.

The sample holds a few counts of this clone. At one end the junction does not follow the germline gene, possibly because of a read error. This chain joins TRBV24-1 and TRBJ2-6, with D unresolved. The CDR3 has 15 residues. Germline V lookup: CDR1 KGHDR, CDR2 SFDVKD. CDR3 sequence reads: CAASYPRDGANVLTF. The CDR3 nucleotides read TGTGCCGCCAGTTACCCCCGCGATGGGGCCAACGTCCTGACTTTC.

This clone was observed many times. CDR3 region: CASIGPGQGVYHYGYTF. In DNA, the CDR3 is TGTGCCAGTATCGGGCCGGGACAGGGGGTTTATCACTATGGCTACACCTTC. V usage is TRBV2 and J usage is TRBJ1-2, with 11 bases identical to TRBD1. Germline assignment: CDR1 SNHLY and CDR2 FYNNEI. CDR3 length: 17 residues. Germline trimming cut 9 bases from V and 3 bases from J; bases unmatched to any gene: 15.

At least ten counts were recorded for this clone. This clone may be a read error of a much larger clone one base away. V gene TRBV7-2 combines with J gene TRBJ2-1; perhaps TRBD2 as D (5 bases). This CDR3 is built from 14 residues. The ends were cut back, 3 bases at V and 11 bases at J, with 17 bases in the middle. Germline V gives CDR1 SGHTA, CDR2 FQGNSA. The CDR3 loop is CASSLTRAGHKQFF. Here the CDR3 DNA reads TGTGCCAGCAGCTTGACGAGGGCTGGGCATAAGCAGTTCTTC.